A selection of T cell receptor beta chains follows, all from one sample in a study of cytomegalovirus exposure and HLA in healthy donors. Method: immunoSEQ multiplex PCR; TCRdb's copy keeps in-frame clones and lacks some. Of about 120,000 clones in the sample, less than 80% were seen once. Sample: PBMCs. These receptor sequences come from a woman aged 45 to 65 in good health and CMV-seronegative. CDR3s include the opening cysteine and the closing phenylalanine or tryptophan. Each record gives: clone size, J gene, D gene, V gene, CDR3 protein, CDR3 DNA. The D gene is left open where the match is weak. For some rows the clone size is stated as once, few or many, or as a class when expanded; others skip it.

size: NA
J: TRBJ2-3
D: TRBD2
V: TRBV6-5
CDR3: CASRSGTSLDTQYF
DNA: TGTGCCAGCAGATCCGGGACTAGCCTAGATACGCAGTATTTT

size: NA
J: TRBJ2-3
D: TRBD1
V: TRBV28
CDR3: CASSSGGDTQYF
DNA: TGTGCCAGCAGTTCAGGGGGAGATACGCAGTATTTT

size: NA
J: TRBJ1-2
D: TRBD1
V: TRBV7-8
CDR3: CASSLLNRGHNYGYTF
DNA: TGTGCCAGCAGCTTATTAAACAGGGGACATAACTATGGCTACACCTTC

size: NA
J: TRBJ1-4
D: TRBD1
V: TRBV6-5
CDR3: CASSEGQPSKKLFF
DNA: TGTGCCAGCAGTGAGGGACAGCCTTCCAAAAAACTGTTTTTT

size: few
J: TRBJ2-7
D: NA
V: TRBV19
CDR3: CASSISQASYEQYF
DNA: TGTGCCAGTAGTATATCACAGGCCTCCTACGAGCAGTACTTC

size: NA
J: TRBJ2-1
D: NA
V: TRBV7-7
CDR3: CASSLDLSENEQFF
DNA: TGTGCCAGCAGCTTGGATTTATCGGAGAATGAGCAGTTCTTC

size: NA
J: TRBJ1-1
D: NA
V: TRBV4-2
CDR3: CASSQDQAPDTEAFF
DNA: TGTGCCAGCAGCCAAGATCAGGCCCCGGACACTGAAGCTTTCTTT

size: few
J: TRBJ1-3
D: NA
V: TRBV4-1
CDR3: CASSQEAGSSGNTIYF
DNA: TGCGCCAGCAGCCAAGAAGCAGGGTCGTCTGGAAACACCATATATTTT

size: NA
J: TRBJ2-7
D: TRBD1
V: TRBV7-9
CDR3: CSSTAEQGNYEQYF
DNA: TGTTCCAGCACCGCGGAACAGGGGAACTACGAGCAGTACTTC

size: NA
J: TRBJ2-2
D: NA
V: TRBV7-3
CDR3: CASSLFPGFSSSGELFF
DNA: TGTGCCAGCAGCTTATTTCCGGGGTTTTCATCATCCGGGGAGCTGTTTTTT

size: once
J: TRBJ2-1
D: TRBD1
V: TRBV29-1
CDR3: CSVERPGGVGDEQFF
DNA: TGCAGCGTTGAGCGGCCAGGGGGCGTTGGGGATGAGCAGTTCTTC

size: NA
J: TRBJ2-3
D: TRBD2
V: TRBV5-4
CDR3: CASSLALAGVGDTQYF
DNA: TGTGCCAGCAGTTTGGCTCTAGCGGGAGTAGGGGATACGCAGTATTTT

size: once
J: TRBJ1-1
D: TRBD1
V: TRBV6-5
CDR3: CASRAGQANGEAFF
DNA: TGTGCCAGCAGAGCCGGACAGGCTAACGGTGAAGCTTTCTTT

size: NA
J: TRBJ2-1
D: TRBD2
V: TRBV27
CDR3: CASSWTSGSYNEQFF
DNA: TGTGCCAGCAGTTGGACTAGCGGCTCCTACAATGAGCAGTTCTTC

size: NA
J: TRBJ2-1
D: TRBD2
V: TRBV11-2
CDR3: CASSLGQAGGIAYNEQFF
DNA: TGTGCCAGCAGCTTAGGACAAGCGGGAGGGATTGCCTACAATGAGCAGTTCTTC

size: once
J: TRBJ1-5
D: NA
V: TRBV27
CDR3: CASKMGTNSNQPQHF
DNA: TGTGCCAGCAAGATGGGGACAAATAGCAATCAGCCCCAGCATTTT

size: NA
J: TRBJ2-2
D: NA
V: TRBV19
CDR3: CASTPSANTGELFF
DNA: TGTGCCAGTACCCCTAGCGCTAACACCGGGGAGCTGTTTTTT

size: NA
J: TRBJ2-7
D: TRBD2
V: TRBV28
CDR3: CASSPPSGRNYEQYF
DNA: TGTGCCAGCAGTCCCCCTAGCGGGAGGAACTACGAGCAGTACTTC

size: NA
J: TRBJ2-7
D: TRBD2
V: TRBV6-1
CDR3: CASSLLAVSYEQYF
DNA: TGTGCCAGCAGCTTACTAGCGGTGTCCTACGAGCAGTACTTC

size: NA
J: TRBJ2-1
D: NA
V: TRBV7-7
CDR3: CASSRTDPGEQFF
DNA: TGTGCCAGCAGCAGGACGGATCCGGGGGAGCAGTTCTTC

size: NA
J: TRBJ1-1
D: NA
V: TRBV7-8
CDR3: CASSSSGAMNTEAFF
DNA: TGTGCCAGCAGCTCCTCTGGGGCTATGAACACTGAAGCTTTCTTT

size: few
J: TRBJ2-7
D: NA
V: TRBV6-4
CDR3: CASSDCSGDSYEQYF
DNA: TGTGCCAGCAGTGACTGCTCGGGGGACTCCTACGAGCAGTACTTC

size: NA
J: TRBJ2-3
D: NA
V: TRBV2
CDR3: CASRLGAYTQYF
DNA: TGTGCCAGCAGGCTAGGGGCCTATACGCAGTATTTT

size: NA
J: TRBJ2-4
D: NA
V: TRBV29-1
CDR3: CSVEQALNIQYF
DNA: TGCAGCGTTGAACAGGCGCTAAACATTCAGTACTTC

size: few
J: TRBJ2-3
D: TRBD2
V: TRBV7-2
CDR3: CASSLGVTAGGDTQYF
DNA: TGTGCCAGCAGCTTAGGTGTTACGGCGGGAGGAGATACGCAGTATTTT

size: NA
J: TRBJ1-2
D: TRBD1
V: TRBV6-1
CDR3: CASSEFGTGGGYTF
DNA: TGTGCCAGCAGTGAATTTGGGACAGGGGGCGGCTACACCTTC

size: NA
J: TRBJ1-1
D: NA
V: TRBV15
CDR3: CATSPAGGRVNTEAFF
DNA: TGTGCCACCAGCCCGGCGGGCGGACGGGTGAACACTGAAGCTTTCTTT

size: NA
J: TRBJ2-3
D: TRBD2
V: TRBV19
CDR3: CASSIEGTSGSSSTDTQYF
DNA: TGTGCCAGTAGTATAGAAGGGACTAGCGGGAGTTCGAGCACAGATACGCAGTATTTT